Listed below are T cell receptor beta chains from one sample, sequenced in a study of T-cell reconstitution after alpha-beta-depleted transplantation in children. TCRdb recomputed calls from the PCR reads with MiXCR, one row per CDR3 protein. The sample records about 250,000 distinct CDR3 sequences, 20% to 30% being singletons. Sequencing was performed on PBMCs, mostly from graft donor cells, taken 360 days after TCRalphabeta/CD19-depleted stem cell transplant. The receptors were gathered from a female patient aged 2-9 years who had a stem cell transplant for congenital amegakaryocytic thrombocytopenia, so the T cells may come from the graft donor. Both conserved end residues are part of each CDR3. A D gene is named only where the DNA matches it firmly. Clone sizes are given selectively: once, few, many, or a class where the clone is expanded.

clone size	V gene	D gene	J gene	CDR3 protein	CDR3 DNA
.	TRBV27	.	TRBJ2-1	CASSSPFREQFF	TGTGCCAGCAGTTCCCCCTTCAGGGAGCAGTTCTTC
.	TRBV3-1	.	TRBJ1-1	CASSQDRTGGHTEAFF	TGTGCCAGCAGCCAAGATCGTACCGGGGGCCACACTGAAGCTTTCTTT
.	TRBV5-1	.	TRBJ1-2	CASSLDWGLHSF	TGCGCCAGCAGCTTGGATTGGGGGTTACACTCCTTC
.	TRBV21-1	.	TRBJ2-1	CASSKGMQGEDEQFF	TGTGCCAGCAGCAAAGGAATGCAGGGGGAGGATGAGCAGTTCTTC
many	TRBV10-2	TRBD1	TRBJ2-5	CASSASGKGAETQYF	TGCGCCAGCAGTGCGTCGGGAAAGGGGGCAGAGACCCAGTACTTC
.	TRBV7-2	.	TRBJ2-7	CASSLALQYEQYF	TGTGCCAGCAGCTTAGCCTTACAGTACGAGCAGTACTTC
.	TRBV19	TRBD2	TRBJ2-1	CASSIASGRSSYNEQFF	TGTGCCAGTAGTATAGCTAGCGGAAGGAGCTCCTACAATGAGCAGTTCTTC
.	TRBV6-2/TRBV6-3	.	TRBJ2-1	CASSYSMTGVQSSYNEQFF	TGTGCCAGCAGTTACTCGATGACGGGGGTTCAATCTTCCTACAATGAGCAGTTCTTC
.	TRBV10-3	TRBD1	TRBJ2-5	CAIRGQGALYQETQYF	TGTGCCATCAGGGGACAGGGGGCCTTGTACCAAGAGACCCAGTACTTC
many	TRBV5-1	.	TRBJ2-3	CASSLDADTQYF	TGCGCCAGCAGCTTGGACGCAGATACGCAGTATTTT
few	TRBV11-2	.	TRBJ2-1	CASRGDGSYNEQFF	TGTGCCAGCAGGGGGGACGGATCTTACAATGAGCAGTTCTTC
.	TRBV28	TRBD1	TRBJ2-7	CASSPGTGTSEQYF	TGTGCCAGCAGCCCGGGGACAGGGACAAGCGAGCAGTACTTC
.	TRBV28	.	TRBJ1-6	CASSFGRYNSPLHF	TGTGCCAGCAGTTTCGGGAGATATAATTCACCCCTCCACTTT
few	TRBV10-3	.	TRBJ1-4	CAISESASATNEKLFF	TGTGCCATCAGTGAGTCCGCCAGTGCAACTAATGAAAAACTGTTTTTT
.	TRBV28	TRBD2	TRBJ2-7	CASSLYASGSYEQYF	TGTGCCAGCAGTTTATACGCTAGCGGTTCCTACGAGCAGTACTTC
.	TRBV12-3/TRBV12-4	.	TRBJ1-5	CASSPIARQPQHF	TGTGCCAGCAGTCCCATTGCGCGTCAGCCCCAGCATTTT
.	TRBV12-5	.	TRBJ2-5	CASGSTPIVGTQYF	TGTGCTAGTGGTTCTACCCCAATCGTAGGGACCCAGTACTTC
few	TRBV6-2/TRBV6-3	TRBD2	TRBJ2-3	CASSYREGTQYF	TGTGCCAGCAGTTACAGGGAGGGTACGCAGTATTTT
few	TRBV6-2/TRBV6-3	.	TRBJ2-7	CASSLLASYEQYF	TGTGCCAGCAGTCTGCTCGCTTCCTACGAGCAGTACTTC
.	TRBV7-8	TRBD1	TRBJ2-5	CASSSPDREETQYF	TGTGCCAGCAGCTCCCCCGACAGGGAAGAGACCCAGTACTTC
few	TRBV29-1	TRBD2	TRBJ2-1	CSVEVTLRGELPNEQFF	TGCAGCGTTGAAGTGACCCTCCGGGGGGAACTCCCCAATGAGCAGTTCTTC
many	TRBV4-1	.	TRBJ2-2	CASSHLGRSNTGELFF	TGCGCCAGCAGCCACCTGGGACGATCGAACACCGGGGAGCTGTTTTTT
.	TRBV15	.	TRBJ2-2	CATSRGGQGLSGELFF	TGTGCCACCAGCAGAGGGGGCCAGGGACTTTCCGGGGAGCTGTTTTTT
many	TRBV11-2	.	TRBJ2-1	CASSLDGSSYNEQFF	TGTGCCAGCTCCCTTGACGGGAGCTCCTACAATGAGCAGTTCTTC
.	TRBV12-3/TRBV12-4	.	TRBJ1-2	CASSLSGMGYGYTF	TGTGCCAGCAGTTTGTCCGGGATGGGCTATGGCTACACCTTC
.	TRBV5-1	.	TRBJ1-4	CASSRRHPGGDEKLFF	TGCGCCAGCAGCCGGCGGCACCCTGGGGGTGATGAAAAACTGTTTTTT
many	TRBV12-3/TRBV12-4	.	TRBJ2-1	CASSLDEQFF	TGTGCCAGCAGTTTGGATGAGCAGTTCTTC
.	TRBV2	.	TRBJ2-3	CASSVEDRLLGATQYF	TGTGCCAGCAGTGTGGAGGACAGATTGTTAGGGGCTACGCAGTATTTT
.	TRBV10-3	.	TRBJ2-2	CAISESQETTGELFF	TGTGCCATCAGTGAGTCGCAGGAGACCACCGGGGAGCTGTTTTTT
.	TRBV7-7	TRBD1	TRBJ2-7	CASSLIDRDRKYEQYF	TGTGCCAGCAGCTTAATTGACAGGGACAGAAAATACGAGCAGTACTTC
many	TRBV10-3	.	TRBJ2-7	CAIGGGYEQYF	TGTGCCATCGGGGGAGGCTACGAGCAGTACTTC
many	TRBV3-1	.	TRBJ2-2	CASSQAPPPNTGELFF	TGTGCCAGCAGCCAGGCGCCGCCCCCGAACACCGGGGAGCTGTTTTTT
few	TRBV9	TRBD1	TRBJ1-1	CASSEQGRYTEAFF	TGTGCCAGCAGCGAACAGGGGAGGTACACTGAAGCTTTCTTT
few	TRBV20-1	TRBD2	TRBJ2-7	CSARDWLAGESSYEQYF	TGCAGTGCTAGAGATTGGCTAGCGGGAGAGAGCTCCTACGAGCAGTACTTC
.	TRBV14	.	TRBJ2-7	CASSNSVGRNEQYF	TGTGCCAGCAGCAACTCGGTGGGGAGAAACGAGCAGTACTTC
few	TRBV4-1	.	TRBJ1-2	CASSQETMWKGGYTF	TGCGCCAGCAGCCAAGAAACGATGTGGAAGGGAGGCTACACCTTC
few	TRBV7-3	.	TRBJ2-3	CASSSLSSTDTQYF	TGTGCCAGCAGCTCGCTTTCTAGCACAGATACGCAGTATTTT
few	TRBV28	.	TRBJ2-1	CASSAGTHSYNEQFF	TGTGCCAGCAGTGCCGGGACTCACTCCTACAATGAGCAGTTCTTC
few	TRBV7-9	.	TRBJ1-5	CASGQDNQPQHF	TGTGCGTCCGGGCAGGACAATCAGCCCCAGCATTTT
few	TRBV3-1	.	TRBJ2-7	CASSQVSHEQYF	TGTGCCAGCAGCCAAGTATCGCACGAGCAGTACTTC
.	TRBV10-3	.	TRBJ1-3	CAISESGQGPGNTIYF	TGTGCCATCAGTGAGTCCGGTCAGGGGCCAGGAAACACCATATATTTT
few	TRBV6-5	.	TRBJ2-1	CASSRNNDEQFF	TGTGCCAGCAGCCGCAACAACGATGAGCAGTTCTTC
.	TRBV27	.	TRBJ1-6	CASRMGRNNSPLHF	TGTGCCAGCAGGATGGGACGGAATAATTCACCCCTCCACTTT
.	TRBV6-2/TRBV6-3	.	TRBJ2-3	CASSYSRVTDTQYF	TGTGCCAGCAGTTACTCCCGGGTCACAGATACGCAGTATTTT
few	TRBV11-2	TRBD2	TRBJ2-1	CASSIRLKTSGRAVNEQFF	TGTGCCAGCAGCATTCGTCTTAAAACTAGCGGGAGGGCCGTCAATGAGCAGTTCTTC
.	TRBV15	.	TRBJ1-1	CATSRVRGRDTEAFF	TGTGCCACCAGCAGAGTTAGGGGAAGGGACACTGAAGCTTTCTTT